This entry features one TCR beta chain sequence. Its antigen is still unknown. These data belong to a study of shared clonotypes between healthy human individuals. General observations from the study: Read depth was anticipated to influence clonotype sharing among donors. When compared with the clonotypes that were shared by all four sorted-subset donors, the non-shared clonotypes turned out to have lower generation probabilities.

Samples underwent the assay at deep level. Sequencing used immunoSEQ multiplex PCR; TCRdb keeps in-frame clones, though not all of them. The data contain about 2 million clones, over 85% of them singletons. Per germline, CDR1 SGHRS and CDR2 YFSETQ. Trimming cost V 3 bases and J 1 base; bases outside gene matches: 11. The CDR3 extends over 17 amino acids. The sequencing sample was made of naive CD4+ T cells sorted from blood. Subset given: CD45RA+ positively selected. This clonotype was obtained from a man aged 18 to 30 in good health. V and J are TRBV5-1 and TRBJ1-2; TRBD1 agrees at 8 bases. CDR3 sequence reads: CASSSYLRQGINYGYTF. The CDR3, as DNA: TGCGCCAGCAGCTCCTACCTGCGACAGGGGATTAACTATGGCTACACCTTC.